This T cell receptor (beta chain) appears in the sequencing data of a study of long-term antiretroviral therapy in people with HIV. At the level of the study: It was about a decade after the earliest samples that the 2015 immediate-ART recommendation appeared.

The CDR3 loop spans 18 amino acids. Per the germline V gene, CDR1 is SGDLS and CDR2 is YYNGEE. The trim removed 4 bases at V and 4 bases at J, leaving 16 bases unmatched. immunoSEQ v3.0 was run at survey level. Here immunoSEQ multiplex PCR was the method, and the copy in TCRdb shows in-frame clones only, minus some. Among more than 15,000 clones listed, approximately 75% were seen once. The chain combines TRBV9 with TRBJ1-3, with 8 nucleotides matching TRBD1. The source was unsorted PBMCs, collected 0.3 years after starting antiretroviral therapy. The clonotype originates from a man aged 18 to 35 with HIV. This CDR3 reads CASSPLPGQDLMGNTIYF. DNA of the CDR3: TGTGCCAGCAGCCCCCTCCCGGGACAGGATCTAATGGGAAACACCATATATTTT.